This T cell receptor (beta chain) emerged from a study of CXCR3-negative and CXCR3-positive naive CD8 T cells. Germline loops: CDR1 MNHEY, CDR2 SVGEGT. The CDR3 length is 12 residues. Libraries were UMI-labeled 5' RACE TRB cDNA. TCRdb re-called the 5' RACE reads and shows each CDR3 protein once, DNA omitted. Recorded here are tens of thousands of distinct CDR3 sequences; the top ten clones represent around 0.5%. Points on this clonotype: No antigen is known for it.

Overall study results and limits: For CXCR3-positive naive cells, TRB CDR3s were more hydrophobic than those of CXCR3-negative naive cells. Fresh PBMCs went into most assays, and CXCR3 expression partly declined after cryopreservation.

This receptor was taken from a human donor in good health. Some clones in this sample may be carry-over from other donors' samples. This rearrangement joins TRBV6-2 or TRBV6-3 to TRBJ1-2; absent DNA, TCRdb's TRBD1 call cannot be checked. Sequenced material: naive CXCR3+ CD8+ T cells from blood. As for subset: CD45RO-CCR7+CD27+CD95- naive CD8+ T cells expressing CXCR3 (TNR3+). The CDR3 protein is CASSYDRSDSTF.